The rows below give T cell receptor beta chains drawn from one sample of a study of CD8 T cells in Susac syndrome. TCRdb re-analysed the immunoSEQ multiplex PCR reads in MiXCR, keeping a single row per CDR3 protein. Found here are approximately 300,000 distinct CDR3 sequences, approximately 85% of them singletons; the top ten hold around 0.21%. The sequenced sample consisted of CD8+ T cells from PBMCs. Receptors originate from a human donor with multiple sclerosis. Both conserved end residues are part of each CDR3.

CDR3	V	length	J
CASSDLGGPPDTQYF	TRBV6-4	15	TRBJ2-3
CSVETQPQGAGEQYF	TRBV29-1	15	TRBJ2-7
CASSQDPTLNTEAFF	TRBV4-2	15	TRBJ1-1
CASSSGDEQYF	TRBV19	11	TRBJ2-7
CASTWGAATNTGELFF	TRBV7-9	16	TRBJ2-2
CLWRETPNTGELFF	TRBV7-9	14	TRBJ2-2
CASSQVQGENQPQHF	TRBV4-3	15	TRBJ1-5
CSARGLATYNEQFF	TRBV20-1	14	TRBJ2-1
CASSSRTGNQPQHF	TRBV28	14	TRBJ1-5
CASSQQRSDIEGYTF	TRBV4-1	15	TRBJ1-2
CSVEAPRNEQYF	TRBV29-1	12	TRBJ2-7
CASSRLWETDGRANTEAFF	TRBV14	19	TRBJ1-1
CSAVDSSNYGYTF	TRBV20-1	13	TRBJ1-2
CASRDLAGLIYNEQFF	TRBV6-7	16	TRBJ2-1